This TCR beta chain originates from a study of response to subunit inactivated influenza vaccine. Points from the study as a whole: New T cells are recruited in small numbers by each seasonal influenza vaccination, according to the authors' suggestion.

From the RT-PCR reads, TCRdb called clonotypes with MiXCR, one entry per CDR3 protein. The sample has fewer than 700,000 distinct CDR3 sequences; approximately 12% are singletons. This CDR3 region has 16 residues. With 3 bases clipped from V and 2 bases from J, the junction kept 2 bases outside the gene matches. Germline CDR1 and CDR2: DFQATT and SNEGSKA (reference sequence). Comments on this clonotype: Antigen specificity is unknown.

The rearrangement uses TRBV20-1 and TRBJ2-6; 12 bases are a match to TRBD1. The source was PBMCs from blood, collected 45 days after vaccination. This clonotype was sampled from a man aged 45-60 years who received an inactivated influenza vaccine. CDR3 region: CSASGTGGTGANVLTF. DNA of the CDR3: TGCAGTGCTAGCGGGACAGGGGGCACTGGGGCCAACGTCCTGACTTTC.